The next 2 T cell receptor beta chains were all read from a single sample in a study of T cells in Graves' hyperthyroidism and ophthalmopathy. The source material, RNA transcripts, was used to amplify TCR beta CDR3 regions. TCR CDR3 regions were first amplified by RT-PCR with HTBI primers. TCRdb recomputed calls from the multiplex PCR reads with MiXCR, one row per CDR3 protein. This table holds fewer than 500,000 distinct CDR3 sequences, approximately 15% found once. The specimen was blood. The source is a man younger than 40 with Graves' hyperthyroidism that later progressed to Graves' ophthalmopathy.

This clonotype came up a few times. The CDR3 DNA follows: TGTGCCAGCAGCTTAGACCTCACGGGAAATGAGCAGTTCTTC. Amino acids: CASSLDLTGNEQFF. V usage is TRBV5-6 and J usage is TRBJ2-1, with D tentatively TRBD2 (5 bases). Trimming removed 2 bases from V and 7 bases from J, with 13 bases in between. CDR3 size: 14 residues. Germline loops: CDR1 SGHDT, CDR2 YYEEEE.

This clonotype occurred a few times. V is TRBV18 and J is TRBJ1-1, with TRBD1 matching over 9 bases. J lost 0 bases, V lost 3 bases, and 14 bases had no gene match. The CDR3 spans 19 residues. In germline, CDR1 is KGHSH, CDR2 LQKENI. The CDR3: CASSPLPTGGTGMNTEAFF. The CDR3 DNA reads TGTGCCAGCTCACCTCTACCGACAGGGGGAACCGGAATGAACACTGAAGCTTTCTTT.